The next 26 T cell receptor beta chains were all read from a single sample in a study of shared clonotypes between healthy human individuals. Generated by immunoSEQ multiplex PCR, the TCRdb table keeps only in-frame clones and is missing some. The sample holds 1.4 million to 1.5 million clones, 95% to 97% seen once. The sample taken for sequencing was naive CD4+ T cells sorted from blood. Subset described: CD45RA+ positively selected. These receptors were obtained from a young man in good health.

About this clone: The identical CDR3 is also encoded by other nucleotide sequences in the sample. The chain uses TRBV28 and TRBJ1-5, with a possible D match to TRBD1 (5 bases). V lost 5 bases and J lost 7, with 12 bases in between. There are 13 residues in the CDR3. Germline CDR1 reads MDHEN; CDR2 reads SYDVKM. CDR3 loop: CASSLSGNQPQHF. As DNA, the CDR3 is TGTGCCAGCAGTCTCTCAGGGAACCAGCCCCAGCATTTT.

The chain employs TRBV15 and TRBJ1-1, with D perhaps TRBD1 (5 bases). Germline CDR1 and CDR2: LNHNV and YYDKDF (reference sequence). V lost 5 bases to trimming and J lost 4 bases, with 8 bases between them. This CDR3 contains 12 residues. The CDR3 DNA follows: TGTGCCACCAGCCAGAGGGGCACTGAAGCTTTCTTT. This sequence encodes CATSQRGTEAFF. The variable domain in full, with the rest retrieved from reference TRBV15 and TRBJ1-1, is DAMVIQNPRYQVTQFGKPVTLSCSQTLNHNVMYWYQQKSSQAPKLLFHYYDKDFNNEADTPDNFQSRRPNTSFCFLDIRSPGLGDTAMYLCATSQRGTEAFFGQGTRLTVV.

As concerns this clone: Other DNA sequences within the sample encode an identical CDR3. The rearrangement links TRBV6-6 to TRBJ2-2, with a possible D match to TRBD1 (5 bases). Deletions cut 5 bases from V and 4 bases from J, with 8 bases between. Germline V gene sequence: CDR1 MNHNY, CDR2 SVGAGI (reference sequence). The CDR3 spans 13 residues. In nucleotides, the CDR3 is TGTGCCAGCAGTCGGACAAGCACCGGGGAGCTGTTTTTT. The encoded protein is CASSRTSTGELFF.

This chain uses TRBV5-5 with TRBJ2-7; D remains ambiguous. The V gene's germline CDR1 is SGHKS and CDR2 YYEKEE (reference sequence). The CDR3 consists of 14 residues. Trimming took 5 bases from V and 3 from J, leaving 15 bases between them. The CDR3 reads CASREDTYLYEQYF. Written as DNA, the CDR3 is TGTGCCAGCAGAGAAGACACATACCTCTACGAGCAGTACTTC.

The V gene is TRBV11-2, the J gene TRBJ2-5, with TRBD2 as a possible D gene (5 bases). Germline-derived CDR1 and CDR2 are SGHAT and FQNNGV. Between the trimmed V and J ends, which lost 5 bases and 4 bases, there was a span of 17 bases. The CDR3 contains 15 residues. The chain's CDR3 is CASSPSRAQPETQYF. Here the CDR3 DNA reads TGTGCCAGCAGCCCCTCGCGGGCGCAGCCAGAGACCCAGTACTTC.

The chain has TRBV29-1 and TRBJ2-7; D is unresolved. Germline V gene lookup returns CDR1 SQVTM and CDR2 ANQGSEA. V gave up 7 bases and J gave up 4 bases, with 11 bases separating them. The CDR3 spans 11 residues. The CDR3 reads CSARLGYEQYF. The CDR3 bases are TGCAGCGCGAGACTCGGTTACGAGCAGTACTTC.

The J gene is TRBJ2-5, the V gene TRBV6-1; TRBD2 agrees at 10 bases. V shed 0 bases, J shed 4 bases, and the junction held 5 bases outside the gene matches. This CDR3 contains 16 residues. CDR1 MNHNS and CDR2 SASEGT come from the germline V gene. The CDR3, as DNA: TGTGCCAGCAGTGAAGCTATCGGGACTAGCGTAGAGACCCAGTACTTC. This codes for CASSEAIGTSVETQYF.

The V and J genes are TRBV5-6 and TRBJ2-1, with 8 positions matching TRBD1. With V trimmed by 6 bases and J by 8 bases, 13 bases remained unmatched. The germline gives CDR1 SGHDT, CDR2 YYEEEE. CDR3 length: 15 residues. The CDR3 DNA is TGTGCCAGCACCTCAGACAGGGGTTTTAGCGATGAGCAGTTCTTC. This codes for CASTSDRGFSDEQFF.

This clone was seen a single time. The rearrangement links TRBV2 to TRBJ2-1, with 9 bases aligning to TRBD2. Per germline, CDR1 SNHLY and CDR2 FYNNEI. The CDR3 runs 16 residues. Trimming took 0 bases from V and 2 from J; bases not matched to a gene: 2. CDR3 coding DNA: TGTGCCAGCAGTGAAGCTGTAGCGGGAGCCTACAATGAGCAGTTCTTC. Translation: CASSEAVAGAYNEQFF.

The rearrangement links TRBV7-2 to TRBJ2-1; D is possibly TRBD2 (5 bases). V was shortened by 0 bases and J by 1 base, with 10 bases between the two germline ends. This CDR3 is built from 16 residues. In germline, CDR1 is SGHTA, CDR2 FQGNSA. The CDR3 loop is CASSLAHSASYNEQFF. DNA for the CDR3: TGTGCCAGCAGCTTAGCGCATAGCGCATCCTACAATGAGCAGTTCTTC.

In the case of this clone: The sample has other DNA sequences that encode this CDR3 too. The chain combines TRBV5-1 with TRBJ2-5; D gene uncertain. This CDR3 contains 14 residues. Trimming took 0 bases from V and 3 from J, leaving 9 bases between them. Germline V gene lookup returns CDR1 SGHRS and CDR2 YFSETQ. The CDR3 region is CASSLAGGEETQYF. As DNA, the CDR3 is TGCGCCAGCAGCTTGGCGGGCGGAGAAGAGACCCAGTACTTC.

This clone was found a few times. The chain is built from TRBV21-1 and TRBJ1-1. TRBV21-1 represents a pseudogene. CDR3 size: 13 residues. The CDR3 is CASSKEGNTEAFF. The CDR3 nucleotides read TGTGCCAGCAGCAAGGAAGGGAACACTGAAGCTTTCTTT.

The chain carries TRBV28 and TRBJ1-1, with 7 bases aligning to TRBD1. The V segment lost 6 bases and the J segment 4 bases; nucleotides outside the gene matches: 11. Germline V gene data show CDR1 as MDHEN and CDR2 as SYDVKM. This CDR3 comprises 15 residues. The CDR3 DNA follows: TGTGCCAGCAGCACCAGGACAGGAGTTGGCACTGAAGCTTTCTTT. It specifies CASSTRTGVGTEAFF.

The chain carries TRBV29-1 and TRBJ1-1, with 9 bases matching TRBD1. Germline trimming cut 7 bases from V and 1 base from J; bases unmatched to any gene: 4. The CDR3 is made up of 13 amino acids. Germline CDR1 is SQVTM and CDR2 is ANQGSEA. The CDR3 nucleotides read TGCAGCGCGATGGACAGGGGGAACACTGAAGCTTTCTTT. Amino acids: CSAMDRGNTEAFF.

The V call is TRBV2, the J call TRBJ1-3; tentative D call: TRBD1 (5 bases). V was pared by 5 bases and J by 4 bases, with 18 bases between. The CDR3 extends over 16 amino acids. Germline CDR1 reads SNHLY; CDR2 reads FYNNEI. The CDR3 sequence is CASSQYEGLDGNTIYF. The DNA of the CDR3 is TGTGCCAGCAGTCAGTATGAGGGGCTCGACGGAAACACCATATATTTT.

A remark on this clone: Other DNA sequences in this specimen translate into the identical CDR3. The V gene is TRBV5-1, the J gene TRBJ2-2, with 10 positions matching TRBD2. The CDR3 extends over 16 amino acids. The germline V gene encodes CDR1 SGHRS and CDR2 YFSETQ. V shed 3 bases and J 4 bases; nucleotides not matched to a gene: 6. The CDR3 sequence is CASSSLAGVGTGELFF. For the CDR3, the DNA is TGCGCCAGCAGCTCCCTAGCGGGAGTGGGCACCGGGGAGCTGTTTTTT. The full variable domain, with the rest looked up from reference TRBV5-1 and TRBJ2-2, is KAGVTQTPRYLIKTRGQQVTLSCSPISGHRSVSWYQQTPGQGLQFLFEYFSETQRNKGNFPGRFSGRQFSNSRSEMNVSTLELGDSALYLCASSSLAGVGTGELFFGEGSRLTVL.

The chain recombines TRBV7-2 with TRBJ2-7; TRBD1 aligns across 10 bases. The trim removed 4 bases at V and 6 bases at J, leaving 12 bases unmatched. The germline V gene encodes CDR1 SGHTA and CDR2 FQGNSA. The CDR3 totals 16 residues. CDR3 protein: CASSSPPRQGAFEQYF. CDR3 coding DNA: TGTGCCAGCAGCTCCCCCCCACGACAGGGGGCTTTCGAGCAGTACTTC.

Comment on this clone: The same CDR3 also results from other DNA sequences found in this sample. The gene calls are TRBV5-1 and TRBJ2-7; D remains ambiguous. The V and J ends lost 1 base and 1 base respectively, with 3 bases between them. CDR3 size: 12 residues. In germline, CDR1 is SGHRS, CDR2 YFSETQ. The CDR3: CASSLPSYEQYF. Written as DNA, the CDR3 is TGCGCCAGCAGCTTGCCTTCCTACGAGCAGTACTTC.

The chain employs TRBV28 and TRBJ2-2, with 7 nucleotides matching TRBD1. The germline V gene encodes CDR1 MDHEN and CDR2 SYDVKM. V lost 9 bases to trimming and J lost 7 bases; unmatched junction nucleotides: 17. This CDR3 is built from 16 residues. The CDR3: CASLPPDRKAGGELFF. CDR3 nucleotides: TGTGCCAGTCTGCCCCCGGACAGGAAGGCTGGCGGGGAGCTGTTTTTT.

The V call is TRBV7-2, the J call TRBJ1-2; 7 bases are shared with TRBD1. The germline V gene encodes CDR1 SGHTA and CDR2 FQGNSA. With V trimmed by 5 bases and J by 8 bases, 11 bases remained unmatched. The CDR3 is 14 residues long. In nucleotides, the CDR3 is TGTGCCAGCAGCCGAGACAGGGAAACGGGGGGCTACACCTTC. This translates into CASSRDRETGGYTF.

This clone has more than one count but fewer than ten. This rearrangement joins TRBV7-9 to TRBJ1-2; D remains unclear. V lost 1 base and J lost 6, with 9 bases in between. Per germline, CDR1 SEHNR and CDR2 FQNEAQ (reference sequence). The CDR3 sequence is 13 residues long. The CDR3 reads CASSLVRSDGYTF. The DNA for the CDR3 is TGTGCCAGCAGCTTAGTCCGTTCGGATGGCTACACCTTC.

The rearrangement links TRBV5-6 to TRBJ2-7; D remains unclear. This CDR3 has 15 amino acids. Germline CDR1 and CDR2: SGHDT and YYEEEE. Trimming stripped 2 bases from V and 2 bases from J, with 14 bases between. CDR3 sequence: CASSFVGGRTYEQYF. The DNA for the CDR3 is TGTGCCAGCAGCTTCGTCGGCGGACGAACCTACGAGCAGTACTTC.

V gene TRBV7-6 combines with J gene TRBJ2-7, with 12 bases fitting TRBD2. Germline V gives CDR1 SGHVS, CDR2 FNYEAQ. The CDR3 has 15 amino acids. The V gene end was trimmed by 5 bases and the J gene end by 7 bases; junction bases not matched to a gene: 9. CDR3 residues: CASSQLASGRGEQYF. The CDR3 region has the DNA TGTGCCAGCAGCCAACTCGCTAGCGGGAGGGGGGAGCAGTACTTC.

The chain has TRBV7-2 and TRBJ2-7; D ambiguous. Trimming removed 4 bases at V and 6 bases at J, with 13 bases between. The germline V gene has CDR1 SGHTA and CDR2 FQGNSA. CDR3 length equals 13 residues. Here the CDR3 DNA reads TGTGCCAGCAGCTCCATGGAGCTGGGCGAGCAGTACTTC. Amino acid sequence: CASSSMELGEQYF.

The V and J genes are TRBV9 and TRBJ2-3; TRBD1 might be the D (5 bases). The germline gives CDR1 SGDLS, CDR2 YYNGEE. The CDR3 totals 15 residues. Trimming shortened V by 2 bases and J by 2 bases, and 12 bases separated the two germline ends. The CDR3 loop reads CASSVEAGPTDTQYF. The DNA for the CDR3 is TGTGCCAGCAGCGTCGAGGCAGGGCCCACAGATACGCAGTATTTT.

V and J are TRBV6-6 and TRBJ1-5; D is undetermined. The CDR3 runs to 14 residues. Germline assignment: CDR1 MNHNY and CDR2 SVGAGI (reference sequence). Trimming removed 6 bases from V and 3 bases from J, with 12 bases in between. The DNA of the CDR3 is TGTGCCAGCAGCCCAACGACCCTCAATCAGCCCCAGCATTTT. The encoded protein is CASSPTTLNQPQHF.